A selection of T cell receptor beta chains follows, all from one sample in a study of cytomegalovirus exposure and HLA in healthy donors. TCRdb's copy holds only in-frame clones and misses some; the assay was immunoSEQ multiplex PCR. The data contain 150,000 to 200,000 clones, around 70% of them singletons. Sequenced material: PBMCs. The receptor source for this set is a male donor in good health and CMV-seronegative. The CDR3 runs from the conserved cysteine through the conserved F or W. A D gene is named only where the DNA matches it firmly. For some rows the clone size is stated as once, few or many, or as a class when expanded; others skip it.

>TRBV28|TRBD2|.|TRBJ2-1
CASSLTLQGLAITTNEQFF
TGTGCCAGCAGTTTAACCCTCCAGGGACTAGCAATAACCACCAATGAGCAGTTCTTC
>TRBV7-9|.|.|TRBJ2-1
CASRPGLNNEQFF
TGTGCCAGCAGGCCGGGACTCAACAATGAGCAGTTCTTC
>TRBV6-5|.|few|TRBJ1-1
CASSYGPWNTEAFF
TGTGCCAGCAGTTACGGGCCGTGGAACACTGAAGCTTTCTTT
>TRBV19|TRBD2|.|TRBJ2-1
CASSYSRGAHNEQFF
TGTGCCAGTAGTTACTCGCGGGGGGCCCACAATGAGCAGTTCTTC
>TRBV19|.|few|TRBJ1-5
CASREFNEQPQHF
TGTGCCAGTAGAGAGTTCAATGAGCAGCCCCAGCATTTT
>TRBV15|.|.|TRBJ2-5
CATSRDLEGETQYF
TGTGCCACCAGCAGAGATTTGGAGGGTGAGACCCAGTACTTC
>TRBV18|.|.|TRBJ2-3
CASSPPNTDTQYF
TGTGCCAGCTCACCCCCCAACACAGATACGCAGTATTTT
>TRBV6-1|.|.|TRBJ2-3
CASSGLQVSTDTQYF
TGTGCCAGCAGTGGGCTTCAGGTATCCACAGATACGCAGTATTTT
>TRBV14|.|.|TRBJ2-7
CASSRSYEQYF
TGTGCCAGCAGTCGCTCCTACGAGCAGTACTTC
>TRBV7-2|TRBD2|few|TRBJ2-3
CASSLAASGTSTDTQYF
TGTGCCAGCAGCTTAGCGGCTAGCGGGACTAGCACAGATACGCAGTATTTT
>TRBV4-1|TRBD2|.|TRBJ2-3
CASSQDQAGVLDTQYF
TGCGCCAGCAGCCAAGATCAGGCGGGGGTGCTTGATACGCAGTATTTT
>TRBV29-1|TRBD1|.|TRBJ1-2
CSVEGQGYNYGYTF
TGCAGCGTTGAGGGACAGGGGTATAACTATGGCTACACCTTC
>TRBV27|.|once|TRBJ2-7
CASRSGAAYEQYF
TGTGCCAGCAGGTCAGGGGCCGCCTACGAGCAGTACTTC
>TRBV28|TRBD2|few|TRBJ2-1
CASSDTSGGANEQFF
TGTGCCAGCAGTGATACTAGCGGAGGGGCGAATGAGCAGTTCTTC
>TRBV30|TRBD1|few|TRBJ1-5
CAWSAGQARDQPQHF
TGTGCCTGGAGTGCCGGACAGGCTAGGGATCAGCCCCAGCATTTT
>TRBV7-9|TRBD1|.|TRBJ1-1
CASSLAQGGEAFF
TGTGCCAGCAGCTTAGCGCAAGGGGGCGAAGCTTTCTTT
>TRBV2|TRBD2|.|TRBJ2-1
CASAGGASTYNEQFF
TGTGCCAGCGCGGGGGGGGCTAGTACCTACAATGAGCAGTTCTTC
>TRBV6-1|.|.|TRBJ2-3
CASSDGSDTQYF
TGTGCCAGCAGTGACGGGTCGGATACGCAGTATTTT
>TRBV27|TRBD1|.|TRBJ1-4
CASSFLRGQGDEKLFF
TGTGCCAGCAGTTTTCTTCGAGGACAGGGGGACGAAAAACTGTTTTTT
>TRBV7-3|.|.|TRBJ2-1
CASSLDSLSYNEQFF
TGTGCCAGCAGCTTAGACAGCCTCTCCTACAATGAGCAGTTCTTC
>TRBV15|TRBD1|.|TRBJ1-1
CATSSDPNRGRNTEAFF
TGTGCCACCAGCAGCGATCCCAACAGGGGTAGGAACACTGAAGCTTTCTTT
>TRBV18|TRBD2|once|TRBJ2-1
CASSLGTSGGYNEQFF
TGTGCCAGCTCACTAGGGACTAGCGGGGGGTACAATGAGCAGTTCTTC
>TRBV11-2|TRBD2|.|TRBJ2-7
CASTLGTTNEQYF
TGTGCCAGCACCCTCGGGACTACTAACGAGCAGTACTTC
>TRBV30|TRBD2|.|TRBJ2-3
CAWSDSLAGAPVGSTDTQYF
TGTGCCTGGAGTGATTCACTAGCGGGAGCCCCAGTAGGAAGCACAGATACGCAGTATTTT
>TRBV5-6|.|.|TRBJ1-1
CASSLGGQVANTEAFF
TGTGCCAGCAGCTTGGGTGGGCAGGTTGCGAACACTGAAGCTTTCTTT
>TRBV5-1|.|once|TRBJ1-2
CASSFGGAEGGYTF
TGCGCCAGCAGCTTTGGAGGGGCTGAAGGTGGCTACACCTTC
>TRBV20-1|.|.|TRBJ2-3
CSVGTDTQYF
TGCAGTGTCGGCACAGATACGCAGTATTTT
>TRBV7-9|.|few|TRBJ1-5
CSSSRHGPRLRNQPQHF
TGTTCCAGCAGCAGACATGGTCCCCGCCTCCGGAATCAGCCCCAGCATTTT
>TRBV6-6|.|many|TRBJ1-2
CASSYLSRGDLDGYTF
TGTGCCAGCAGTTACTTAAGCAGGGGAGATCTCGATGGCTACACCTTC
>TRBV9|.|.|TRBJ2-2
CASSVVGSPNTGELFF
TGTGCCAGCAGCGTAGTGGGCAGCCCTAACACCGGGGAGCTGTTTTTT
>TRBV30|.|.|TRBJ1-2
CAWSLGRGYGYTF
TGTGCCTGGAGTTTGGGCAGGGGCTATGGCTACACCTTC
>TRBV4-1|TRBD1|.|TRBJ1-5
CASSRQGQGVSNQPQHF
TGCGCCAGCAGCCGGCAGGGACAGGGGGTTAGCAATCAGCCCCAGCATTTT
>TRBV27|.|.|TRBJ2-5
CASSLYPSETETQYF
TGTGCCAGCAGTCTTTACCCAAGCGAAACGGAGACCCAGTACTTC
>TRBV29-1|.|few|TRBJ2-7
CSVGQIYEQYF
TGCAGCGTTGGGCAGATATACGAGCAGTACTTC
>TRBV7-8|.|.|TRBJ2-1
CASSLNRESEQFF
TGTGCCAGCAGCTTAAACAGGGAGAGTGAGCAGTTCTTC
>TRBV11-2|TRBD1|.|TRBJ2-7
CASTSRDSSYEQYF
TGTGCCAGCACCTCCCGGGACAGCTCCTACGAGCAGTACTTC
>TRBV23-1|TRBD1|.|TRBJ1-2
CASSPGQGEYGYTF
TGCGCCAGCAGTCCCGGACAGGGCGAGTATGGCTACACCTTC
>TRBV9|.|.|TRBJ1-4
CASRPRDEKLFF
TGTGCCAGCAGACCGAGAGATGAAAAACTGTTTTTT
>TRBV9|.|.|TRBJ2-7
CASSVRAGVEQYF
TGTGCCAGCAGCGTAAGGGCAGGGGTCGAGCAGTACTTC
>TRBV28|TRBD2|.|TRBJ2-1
CASSLEREVNNEQFF
TGTGCCAGCAGTTTAGAGCGGGAAGTAAACAATGAGCAGTTCTTC
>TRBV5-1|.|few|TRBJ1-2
CASRPRQTNYGYTF
TGCGCCAGCAGACCCCGACAGACTAACTATGGCTACACCTTC
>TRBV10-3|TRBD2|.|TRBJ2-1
CAISERGSGGVNEQFF
TGTGCCATCAGCGAAAGGGGTAGCGGGGGTGTCAATGAGCAGTTCTTC
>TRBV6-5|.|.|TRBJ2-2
CASSSVNGELFF
TGTGCCAGCAGTTCCGTTAACGGGGAGCTGTTTTTT
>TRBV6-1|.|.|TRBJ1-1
CASRMWAGLNTEAFF
TGTGCCAGCAGGATGTGGGCAGGCCTGAACACTGAAGCTTTCTTT
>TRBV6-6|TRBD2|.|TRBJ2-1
CATLTGGPRGVQFF
TGTGCCACGCTTACGGGGGGACCCAGAGGTGTGCAGTTCTTC
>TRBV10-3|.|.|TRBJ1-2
CAISSGTSRDGYTF
TGTGCCATCAGTTCTGGGACATCCAGAGATGGCTACACCTTC
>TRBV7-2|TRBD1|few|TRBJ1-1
CASSLIEGTGGNKAFF
TGTGCCAGCAGCTTAATCGAAGGGACAGGGGGAAACAAAGCTTTCTTT
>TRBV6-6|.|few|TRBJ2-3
CASSLRSDTQYF
TGTGCCAGCAGTCTTAGATCTGATACGCAGTATTTT
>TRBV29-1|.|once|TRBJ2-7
CSVSGTYEQYF
TGCAGCGTCTCCGGGACCTACGAGCAGTACTTC
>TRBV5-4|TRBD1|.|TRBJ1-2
CASSLGESRQGYNGYTF
TGTGCCAGCAGCTTGGGGGAGTCGAGACAGGGATACAATGGCTACACCTTC
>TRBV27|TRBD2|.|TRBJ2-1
CASRSGSEQFF
TGTGCCAGCAGGAGCGGGAGTGAGCAGTTCTTC